Detailed here is one TCR beta chain. Antigen specificity is unknown. The sample belongs to a study of identical twins. This CDR3 is built from 16 residues. V lost 9 bases, J lost 3 bases, and 11 bases stayed unmatched. CDR1 is SNHLY, CDR2 FYNNEI, per germline. cDNA molecules carried unique molecular identifiers, and template switching added a universal primer site. TCRdb fed the 5' RACE reads into MiXCR, producing one record per CDR3 protein. The table lists 220,000 or so distinct CDR3 sequences, approximately 7% of them singletons, with around 3.4% in the top ten. Notes on the study in general: Excess sharing between twins was weaker in beta out-of-frame sequences. Models underpredicted monozygotic twin sharing of out-of-frame TCR alpha. High-abundance cord blood beta clonotypes had fewer insertions; memory repertoires showed none.

The data also belong to a second study, concerning yellow fever vaccine responses in identical twins.

The rearrangement uses TRBV2 and TRBJ2-3; TRBD2 matches at 11 bases. Sequenced sample: memory (CD45RO+) T cells sorted from blood. The sequence came from a woman aged 18-29 years in good health. The CDR3 DNA reads as TGTGCCAGTCGAAGACCCGGGACTAGCGGAACAGATACGCAGTATTTT. Translated, it gives CASRRPGTSGTDTQYF.